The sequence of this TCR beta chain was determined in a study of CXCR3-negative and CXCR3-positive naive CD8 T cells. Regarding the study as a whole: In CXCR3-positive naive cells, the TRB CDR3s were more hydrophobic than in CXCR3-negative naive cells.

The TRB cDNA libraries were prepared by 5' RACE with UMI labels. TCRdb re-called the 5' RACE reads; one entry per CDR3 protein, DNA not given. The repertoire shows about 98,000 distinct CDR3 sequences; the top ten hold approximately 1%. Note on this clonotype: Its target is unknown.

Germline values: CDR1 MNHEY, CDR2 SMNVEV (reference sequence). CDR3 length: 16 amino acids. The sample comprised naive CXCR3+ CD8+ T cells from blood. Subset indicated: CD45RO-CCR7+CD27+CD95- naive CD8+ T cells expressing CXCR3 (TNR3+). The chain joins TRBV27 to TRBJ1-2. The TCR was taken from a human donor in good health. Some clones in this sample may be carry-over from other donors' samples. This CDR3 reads CASSLSFEGRDYGYTF.